This T cell receptor (beta chain) was captured in a study of Ad26.COV2.S vaccination and SARS-CoV-2 variants (TCRdb year 2021). Background on the whole study: Donors in the vaccine arm were drawn from COV1001, a multicentre, randomized, double-blind, placebo-controlled phase I-IIa trial testing Ad26.COV2.S in healthy adults. Ad26.COV2.S was administered intramuscularly at a dose of 5x10^10 or 1x10^11 viral particles, either as one shot or as two shots given 56 days apart. TCRbeta repertoire sequencing served as the tool for gauging how specific and how broad the SARS-CoV-2-reactive T cell receptors were following Ad26.COV2.S vaccination. A total of about 30 samples were included in the TCR-sequenced set, comprising around 19 Ad26.COV2.S vaccine recipients, 5 placebo recipients and 8 SARS-CoV-2 convalescent individuals. Trial participants were randomized into five groups of five: low-dose or high-dose Ad26.COV2.S given once or twice, or placebo on both occasions. Investigators remained blinded to trial group allocation during experiments and outcome assessment. The research as a whole found: The authors noted that the TCR breadth and depth analyses may have underestimated total T cell responses. The study lacked the statistical power to compare responses across vaccine doses or regimens. Substantial breadth of spike-specific CD8+ and CD4+ T cell responses was reported after vaccination. Higher spike-specific TCR breadth was observed in Ad26.COV2.S recipients than in placebo recipients (P = 0.0014). Vaccine and placebo recipients had similar non-spike TCR breadth, a finding consistent with the vaccine containing only spike.

The CDR3 holds 13 amino acids from the cysteine to the phenylalanine. Only the CDR3 DNA is retained, 39 bases long and in frame from the first base. V drops 3 bases and J drops 1 base, leaving 4 bases in between. As encoded in the germline V gene, CDR1 is LGHNA while CDR2 is YSLEER. TCRbeta CDR3 regions were sequenced with the immunoSEQ Assay. After extraction, genomic DNA underwent amplification by bias-controlled multiplex PCR, followed by high-throughput sequencing. In the original analysis: To quantify the absolute abundance of every unique TCRbeta CDR3 region, sequences were collapsed and filtered. T cell fraction was estimated by normalization of TCRbeta template counts to usable DNA, with usable DNA being measured through amplification of reference genes present in all nucleated cells. Repertoire TCRs were annotated as SARS-CoV-2-specific by exact matching of V gene, CDR3 amino acid sequence and J gene to a known reactive TCR set. The reference SARS-CoV-2 TCR set was obtained from MIRA and was filtered for enrichment in COVID-19-positive ImmuneCODE repertoires, whereby public or cross-reactive TCRs were removed. Drawing on the MIRA antigens, annotated TCRs were analysed further at the level of specific ORF or position within ORF. Breadth was defined as the number of annotated unique rearrangements divided by the total number of unique productive rearrangements, and depth was defined as the summed frequency of the annotated unique rearrangements. TCR breadth was compared between groups using two-sided Wilcoxon rank-sum tests. Held by TCRdb, this immuneACCESS table contains in-frame sequences only and omits some clones. Under half of the omission traces to an unresolved V gene where checked; the cause of the rest is unknown. V, J and clone size are taken as reported in that table, and D and trimming were inferred from the DNA itself. The sample data list approximately 410,000 clones, and roughly 90% of these were observed just once. The top ten clonotypes cover 3.6% of the sample.

The sample's treatment or condition label, in plain terms: some 20 received Ad26.COV2.S at low or high dose, single or two shots; about 5 received placebo; per-sample allocation not given. For vaccine and placebo recipients, the sequenced repertoires came from samples collected on day 63 after the first injection. Between 29 July and 7 August 2020, Cohort 1b enrolled 20 to 30 adults aged 18-55 years at one site in Boston, USA. Ad26.COV2.S was a replication-incompetent adenovirus type 26 vector expressing a prefusion-stabilized SARS-CoV-2 spike protein from the original Wuhan strain. Details on this clone: Its antigen remains undetermined. No much larger clone is present one base from it, and per-base qualities are unavailable. At the DNA level, this CDR3 is encoded by other sequences in the same sample as well.

The TCR sequence derives from a person aged 18-60 years who received the Ad26.COV2.S COVID-19 vaccine or a placebo. The specimen was peripheral blood, collected in a trial of Ad26.COV2.S vaccine versus placebo. The chain uses TRBV4-3 and TRBJ1-5, with no confident D gene call. The sequence in DNA is TGCGCCAGCAGCCAGGACAGCAATCAGCCCCAGCATTTT. The resulting protein is CASSQDSNQPQHF.